The 21 T cell receptor beta chains given below trace back to one sample, sequenced in a study of blood T cells in healthy people across ages. With a J-beta primer mix and a sample-barcoded 5' primer, a second PCR ran roughly 7 to 11 cycles. TCRdb reanalysed the 5' RACE reads using MiXCR and keeps one entry per CDR3 protein. The sample has 550,000 to 600,000 distinct CDR3 sequences; around half are singletons. Sequenced input: blood. These receptors came from an elderly man in good health.

The chain has TRBV7-9 and TRBJ1-1, with D perhaps matching TRBD1 (6 bases). Trimming stripped 6 bases from V and 0 bases from J, with 11 bases between. The CDR3 runs to 14 residues. The germline V gene has CDR1 SEHNR and CDR2 FQNEAQ (reference sequence). The CDR3 reads CASRLRGVNTEAFF. In nucleotides, the CDR3 is TGTGCCAGCAGGTTAAGGGGGGTGAACACTGAAGCTTTCTTT.

This clonotype has only a few counts. This chain joins TRBV7-2 and TRBJ2-1; D is possibly TRBD1 (6 bases). Germline lookup yields CDR1 SGHTA and CDR2 FQGNSA. The CDR3 loop spans 11 amino acids. Trimming left V 5 bases short and J 14 bases short, with 13 bases between. In DNA, the CDR3 is TGTGCCAGCAGCCCAGGGGTTGTCAAGTTCTTC. Its translation: CASSPGVVKFF.

The V gene is TRBV29-1, the J gene TRBJ1-1, with D unresolved. V shed 0 bases and J shed 7 bases, with 12 bases lying between them. In germline, CDR1 is SQVTM, CDR2 ANQGSEA. This CDR3 spans 13 amino acids. In nucleotides, the CDR3 is TGCAGCGTTGAAGATCTCGACCGCAGTGAAGCTTTCTTT. Its translation is CSVEDLDRSEAFF.

The V gene is TRBV4-3, the J gene TRBJ2-1, with D perhaps TRBD2 (6 bases). Trimming left V 4 bases short and J 7 bases short, with 14 bases between. Germline V lookup: CDR1 LGHNA, CDR2 YSLEER. The CDR3 extends over 14 amino acids. The CDR3 region has the DNA TGCGCCAGCAGCCTTGGGGGGACGGAAAATGAGCAGTTCTTC. It specifies CASSLGGTENEQFF.

There are a few counts of this clonotype. The chain links TRBV7-2 to TRBJ2-5; 9 nucleotides align to TRBD2. The CDR3 runs 16 residues. Trimming cost V 0 bases and J 3 bases; bases outside gene matches: 5. Germline loops: CDR1 SGHTA, CDR2 FQGNSA. The CDR3 loop is CASSLASPSGKETQYF. The CDR3, as DNA: TGTGCCAGCAGCTTAGCATCGCCTAGCGGGAAAGAGACCCAGTACTTC. The whole variable domain, remainder taken from reference TRBV7-2 and TRBJ2-5, is GAGVSQSPSNKVTEKGKDVELRCDPISGHTALYWYRQSLGQGLEFLIYFQGNSAPDKSGLPSDRFSAERTGGSVSTLTIQRTQQEDSAVYLCASSLASPSGKETQYFGPGTRLLVL.

V is TRBV6-5 and J is TRBJ2-1; 12 bases agree with TRBD2. Judging by the DNA end, TRBJ2-7 fits better; the J call may be wrong. Germline CDR1 reads MNHEY; CDR2 reads SVGAGI. There are 15 residues in the CDR3. The CDR3 is CASSLTSGGFNEQYF. Written as DNA, the CDR3 is TGTGCCAGCAGCCTTACTAGCGGGGGGTTCAATGAGCAGTACTTC.

This rearrangement joins TRBV18 to TRBJ1-2; 10 positions agree with TRBD1. The CDR3 is 15 residues long. CDR1 is KGHSH and CDR2 is LQKENI in the germline V gene. Germline trimming cut 3 bases from V and 8 bases from J; bases unmatched to any gene: 9. The CDR3 spells CASSPLPGTGVGYTF. CDR3 coding DNA: TGTGCCAGCTCACCTCTACCCGGGACAGGGGTCGGCTACACCTTC.

This clonotype appeared a few times. The chain employs TRBV7-9 and TRBJ2-2; TRBD2 aligns across 12 bases. J lost 4 bases, V lost 8 bases, and 2 bases had no gene match. The CDR3 is 14 amino acids. The germline gives CDR1 SEHNR, CDR2 FQNEAQ (reference sequence). The CDR3 DNA is TGTGCCAGCCGACTAGCGGGAGTCACCGGGGAGCTGTTTTTT. This translates into CASRLAGVTGELFF.

V usage is TRBV7-2 and J usage is TRBJ2-3; 8 nucleotides align to TRBD2. After removal of 5 bases from V and 4 bases from J, the junction contained 8 bases not matched to a gene. Germline V gives CDR1 SGHTA, CDR2 FQGNSA. The CDR3 covers 15 residues. CDR3 region: CASSPQAGESDTQYF. The CDR3 coding sequence is TGTGCCAGCAGCCCCCAAGCGGGAGAATCAGATACGCAGTATTTT.

This clonotype was seen only a few times. DNA of the CDR3: TGTGCCAGCAGCTCTAACGGGCCACACGAGCAGTACTTC. Encoded protein: CASSSNGPHEQYF. The V and J genes are TRBV7-9 and TRBJ2-4; D is uncertain. Gene TRBJ2-7 matches the end of the DNA better, so the J call may be wrong. The germline V gene encodes CDR1 SEHNR and CDR2 FQNEAQ (reference sequence). The CDR3 length is 13 residues.

This chain links TRBV25-1 with TRBJ2-5; no clear D gene. The V end was cut by 5 bases, the J end by 11 bases, with 15 bases between. Germline V gives CDR1 MGHDK, CDR2 SYGVNS. The length of the CDR3 is 12 residues. CDR3 protein: CASSRTLGEQYF. DNA of the CDR3: TGTGCCAGCAGTAGAACGTTGGGTGAGCAGTACTTC.

The chain links TRBV7-9 to TRBJ2-7; maybe TRBD2 (6 bases). CDR1 SEHNR and CDR2 FQNEAQ come from the germline V gene (reference sequence). Deletions cut 3 bases from V and 7 bases from J, with 13 bases between. This CDR3 has 13 amino acids. The CDR3 loop is CASSFVAEGEQYF. The CDR3 DNA follows: TGTGCCAGCAGCTTCGTGGCGGAGGGGGAGCAGTACTTC.

This sequence joins TRBV20-1 and TRBJ2-1; D possibly corresponds to TRBD2 (6 bases). The V gene's germline CDR1 is DFQATT and CDR2 SNEGSKA (reference sequence). The CDR3 covers 13 residues. V was cut by 6 bases and J by 8 bases, with 17 bases left in between. Here the CDR3 DNA reads TGCAGTGCGGGAGGCCTTTCCATCTATGAGCAGTTCTTC. Translated: CSAGGLSIYEQFF.

The chain combines TRBV7-9 with TRBJ2-1; no clear D gene. Germline assignment: CDR1 SEHNR and CDR2 FQNEAQ (reference sequence). V lost 2 bases to trimming and J lost 3 bases, with 17 bases between them. This CDR3 spans 17 amino acids. The CDR3 spells CASSLIGSRTDYNEQFF. As DNA, the CDR3 is TGTGCCAGCAGCTTAATTGGTTCCAGGACGGACTACAATGAGCAGTTCTTC.

A remark on this clonotype: A junction end diverges from the germline sequence, so it may reflect a read error. The chain couples TRBV6-5 to TRBJ2-1; 11 bases line up with TRBD1. The CDR3 has 14 residues. Per the germline V gene, CDR1 is MNHEY and CDR2 is SVGAGI. CDR3 in DNA: TGTACCAGCAAACCGGGACAGGGGGACAATGAGCAGTTCTTC. This sequence encodes CTSKPGQGDNEQFF.

This chain links TRBV11-3 with TRBJ2-1, with 15 bases matching TRBD2. The CDR3 runs 17 residues. The V gene's germline CDR1 is SGHNT and CDR2 YENEEA. The J segment lost 4 bases and the V segment lost 5 bases, leaving 6 bases of the junction unmatched. CDR3 amino acids: CASSPGLAGGVYNEQFF. CDR3 bases: TGTGCCAGCAGCCCGGGACTAGCGGGAGGTGTATACAATGAGCAGTTCTTC.

The chain links TRBV7-2 to TRBJ1-1; possibly TRBD1 for D (6 bases). V gave up 2 bases and J gave up 8 bases, with 15 bases separating them. This CDR3 spans 14 amino acids. CDR1 SGHTA and CDR2 FQGNSA come from the germline V gene. This chain's CDR3 is CASSLTGQPNEAFF. In DNA, the CDR3 is TGTGCCAGCAGCTTAACCGGACAGCCAAACGAAGCTTTCTTT.

This chain connects TRBV20-1 to TRBJ2-1; D uncertain. The end of the DNA fits TRBJ2-7 better, so the J call may be wrong. The CDR3 loop spans 10 amino acids. The germline CDR1 and CDR2 sequences are DFQATT and SNEGSKA (reference sequence). In nucleotides, the CDR3 is TGCAGTGCTAAACGGAATGAGCAGTACTTC. Encoded protein: CSAKRNEQYF.

The V and J genes are TRBV27 and TRBJ2-7, with TRBD1 identical over 9 bases. V trimming: 5 bases; J trimming: 7 bases; junction bases outside the gene matches: 9. The CDR3 length is 14 residues. Per the germline V gene, CDR1 is MNHEY and CDR2 is SMNVEV (reference sequence). The CDR3 sequence is CASSVTGGLREQYF. DNA of the CDR3: TGTGCCAGCAGTGTGACAGGGGGTTTGAGGGAGCAGTACTTC.

The sample holds many counts of this clonotype. The chain employs TRBV6-5 and TRBJ2-7; maybe TRBD2 (6 bases). The V gene lost 0 bases and the J gene lost 4 bases, with 19 bases spanning the gap. Looked up from germline, CDR1 is MNHEY and CDR2 is SVGAGI. The CDR3 has 17 amino acids. The CDR3 protein is CASSYSNLGGKSYEQYF. CDR3 DNA sequence: TGTGCCAGCAGTTACTCGAATTTGGGAGGAAAATCATACGAGCAGTACTTC.

This clonotype occurred many times. The chain links TRBV6-6 to TRBJ2-5; D not certain. There are 16 residues in the CDR3. Trimming stripped 6 bases from V and 5 bases from J, with 22 bases between. Germline V gene data show CDR1 as MNHNY and CDR2 as SVGAGI (reference sequence). DNA of the CDR3: TGTGCCAGCAGACCCAAAGTGCACTACCTCGGGGAGACCCAGTACTTC. It yields the protein CASRPKVHYLGETQYF.